The entry that follows covers one T cell receptor (beta chain) sequence. The data were taken from a study of blood T cell repertoires in COVID-19. Turning to the study itself: The origin of the acute and convalescent COVID-19 samples was the United States, Italy and Spain. T cells, B-cell-depleted T cells, or PBMCs provided the cDNA or gDNA that served as material.

The germline V gene encodes CDR1 MNHEY and CDR2 SMNVEV (reference sequence). The ends lost 5 bases at V and 4 bases at J; junction bases unmatched: 1. The CDR3 spans 12 residues. As originally analysed: Amplifying reference gene primers gave estimates of nucleated cell counts. Profiling relied on immunoSEQ multiplex PCR, and the TCRdb table lists in-frame clones only, not all of them. V and J calls and clone size are copied from that table; D and trimming were computed from the DNA. This table has roughly 260,000 clones, approximately 89% appearing once. The TCR sequence derives from a woman between 50 and 59 years old with acute or convalescent COVID-19. Sequenced: peripheral blood. The chain couples TRBV27 to TRBJ2-5; 7 bases map to TRBD2. CDR3 region: CASSPGGETQYF. The CDR3 nucleotides are TGTGCCAGCAGTCCGGGAGGAGAGACCCAGTACTTC.